The 15 T cell receptor beta chains given below trace back to one sample, sequenced in a study of cytomegalovirus exposure and HLA in healthy donors. With 60 Vbeta and 13 Jbeta primers, the PCR was carried out. Profiling relied on immunoSEQ multiplex PCR, and the TCRdb table lists in-frame clones only, not all of them. The table records just under 250,000 clones, 82% of them present only once. The sequencing sample was made of PBMCs. These receptors all come from a woman in her forties in good health and CMV-seropositive.

V is TRBV23-1 and J is TRBJ1-5; 7 nucleotides line up with TRBD1. TRBV23-1 is an open reading frame, and its role is uncertain. The CDR3 has 20 amino acids. The trim removed 10 bases at V and 0 bases at J, leaving 24 bases unmatched. In DNA form, the CDR3 reads TGCGCCACCACGCGGTTAGGGGGCACCTTCATCTCCTTTAGCAATCAGCCCCAGCATTTT. This sequence encodes CATTRLGGTFISFSNQPQHF.

This chain uses TRBV6-5 with TRBJ1-1; D unresolved. The CDR3 covers 12 residues. Germline V CDR1 and CDR2: MNHEY, SVGAGI. Trimming took 5 bases from V and 5 from J, leaving 9 bases between them. For the CDR3, the DNA is TGTGCCAGCAGTGCGGGGAGGACTGAAGCTTTCTTT. It encodes CASSAGRTEAFF.

This clone appeared a single time. The rearrangement uses TRBV27 and TRBJ1-6; TRBD1 agrees at 10 bases. Germline loops: CDR1 MNHEY, CDR2 SMNVEV (reference sequence). V dropped 6 bases and J dropped 9; count of bases not matched to a gene: 5. The CDR3 spans 14 residues. The CDR3 coding sequence is TGTGCCAGCAGCCCCGGGACAGGGGTTTCACCCCTCCACTTT. Its protein product is CASSPGTGVSPLHF.

The V and J genes are TRBV4-3 and TRBJ2-3, with D possibly TRBD1 on 6 matching bases. The ends were cut back, 4 bases at V and 6 bases at J, with 20 bases in the middle. Germline CDR1 reads LGHNA; CDR2 reads YSLEER. The CDR3 consists of 16 residues. The CDR3 DNA follows: TGCGCCAGCAGCCTACAACCGGACCGACAGGCGGATACGCAGTATTTT. Translated, it gives CASSLQPDRQADTQYF.

With respect to this clone: Sequence at one end of the junction differs from germline and may be a read error. The chain uses TRBV30 and TRBJ2-5, with 8 positions matching TRBD2. CDR3 length: 15 residues. The germline V gene encodes CDR1 GTSNPN and CDR2 SVGIG (reference sequence). The CDR3 region is CAWSPRKRELQTRYF. As DNA, the CDR3 is TGTGCCTGGAGCCCCAGGAAGCGGGAGCTGCAGACCCGGTACTTC.

The chain uses TRBV10-3 and TRBJ1-2; perhaps TRBD1 as D (5 bases). The length of the CDR3 is 14 residues. Per the germline V gene, CDR1 is ENHRY and CDR2 is SYGVKD. Between the trimmed V and J ends, which lost 0 bases and 5 bases, there was a span of 10 bases. DNA of the CDR3: TGTGCCATCAGTGAGTCCGCAGGGCGATATGGCTACACCTTC. As protein: CAISESAGRYGYTF.

V is TRBV7-2 and J is TRBJ2-7; D is possibly TRBD1 (6 bases). The ends were cut back, 1 base at V and 3 bases at J, with 13 bases in the middle. The CDR3 is 15 amino acids. Germline CDR1 and CDR2: SGHTA and FQGNSA. CDR3 nucleotide sequence: TGTGCCAGCAGCTTAGAAGGGGGAAGAGGCTACGAGCAGTACTTC. Translated, it gives CASSLEGGRGYEQYF.

This clone was picked up a small number of times. The chain carries TRBV2 and TRBJ2-6; 9 bases map to TRBD1. Germline values: CDR1 SNHLY, CDR2 FYNNEI. The length of the CDR3 is 18 residues. Trimming cost V 6 bases and J 1 base; bases outside gene matches: 10. CDR3 region: CASSEDRGPSSGANVLTF. The CDR3 coding sequence is TGTGCCAGCAGCGAGGACAGGGGACCCAGTTCTGGGGCCAACGTCCTGACTTTC.

The chain joins TRBV29-1 to TRBJ2-7; perhaps TRBD2 as D (5 bases). V lost 4 bases, J lost 0 bases, and 28 bases lay in between. Germline V gene sequence: CDR1 SQVTM, CDR2 ANQGSEA. The CDR3 length is 19 residues. The CDR3 DNA reads TGCAGCGTTGTAGAGTGGAGGACTCGGGGTCCGAGGAGCTCCTACGAGCAGTACTTC. It encodes CSVVEWRTRGPRSSYEQYF.

The chain carries TRBV7-6 and TRBJ2-7; 9 positions agree with TRBD1. Germline V gene sequence: CDR1 SGHVS, CDR2 FNYEAQ. V dropped 5 bases and J dropped 2; count of bases not matched to a gene: 7. This CDR3 region has 15 residues. This chain's CDR3 is CASSVEDRGPYEQYF. The DNA for the CDR3 is TGTGCCAGCAGCGTAGAGGACAGGGGTCCCTACGAGCAGTACTTC.

V and J are TRBV6-4 and TRBJ2-5; the match to TRBD2 covers 9 bases. Unmatched junction bases numbered 9, after V lost 5 bases and J lost 5 bases. CDR3 length equals 15 residues. Germline CDR1 reads MRHNA; CDR2 reads SNTAGT. CDR3 in DNA: TGTGCCAGCAGTCAGGGGACTAGCCCCGGGGAGACCCAGTACTTC. This codes for CASSQGTSPGETQYF.

As regards this clone: An end of the junction does not agree with germline; a read error may underlie this. The same CDR3 arises from other DNA sequences in this sample as well. The V call is TRBV4-1, the J call TRBJ1-6; D perhaps matches TRBD1 (5 bases). Germline CDR1 MGHRA, CDR2 YSYEKL. There are 17 residues in the CDR3. The CDR3 nucleotides are TGCGCCAGCAGCCTCGACCCAGGGAAATCCTATAATTCCCCCCTCCACTTT. It specifies CASSLDPGKSYNSPLHF.

To note about this clone: Other DNA sequences within the sample encode an identical CDR3. V and J are TRBV5-1 and TRBJ1-2; no reliable D call. Germline-derived CDR1 and CDR2 are SGHRS and YFSETQ. This CDR3 has 15 residues. V lost 0 bases, J lost 0 bases, and 9 bases lay in between. CDR3 in amino acids: CASSLEGASNYGYTF. The CDR3 coding sequence is TGCGCCAGCAGCTTGGAGGGAGCCTCTAACTATGGCTACACCTTC.

The CDR3 loop is CASSLGVAGLLFF. Here the CDR3 DNA reads TGTGCCAGCAGCTTAGGAGTTGCGGGACTCCTGTTCTTC. The J gene is TRBJ2-1, the V gene TRBV7-2; D is perhaps TRBD2 (6 bases). CDR3 size: 13 residues. The V gene lost 1 base and the J gene lost 15 bases, with 16 bases spanning the gap. CDR1 and CDR2 from the germline V gene are SGHTA and FQGNSA.

This clone was counted only a few times. V gene TRBV7-2 combines with J gene TRBJ2-1, with 7 bases that match TRBD2. The J segment lost 7 bases and the V segment lost 2 bases, leaving 11 bases of the junction unmatched. The CDR3 covers 16 residues. Germline V lookup: CDR1 SGHTA, CDR2 FQGNSA. As DNA, the CDR3 is TGTGCCAGCAGCTTAATTTGGTCTAGCGGCGGGAATGAGCAGTTCTTC. Its translation is CASSLIWSSGGNEQFF.